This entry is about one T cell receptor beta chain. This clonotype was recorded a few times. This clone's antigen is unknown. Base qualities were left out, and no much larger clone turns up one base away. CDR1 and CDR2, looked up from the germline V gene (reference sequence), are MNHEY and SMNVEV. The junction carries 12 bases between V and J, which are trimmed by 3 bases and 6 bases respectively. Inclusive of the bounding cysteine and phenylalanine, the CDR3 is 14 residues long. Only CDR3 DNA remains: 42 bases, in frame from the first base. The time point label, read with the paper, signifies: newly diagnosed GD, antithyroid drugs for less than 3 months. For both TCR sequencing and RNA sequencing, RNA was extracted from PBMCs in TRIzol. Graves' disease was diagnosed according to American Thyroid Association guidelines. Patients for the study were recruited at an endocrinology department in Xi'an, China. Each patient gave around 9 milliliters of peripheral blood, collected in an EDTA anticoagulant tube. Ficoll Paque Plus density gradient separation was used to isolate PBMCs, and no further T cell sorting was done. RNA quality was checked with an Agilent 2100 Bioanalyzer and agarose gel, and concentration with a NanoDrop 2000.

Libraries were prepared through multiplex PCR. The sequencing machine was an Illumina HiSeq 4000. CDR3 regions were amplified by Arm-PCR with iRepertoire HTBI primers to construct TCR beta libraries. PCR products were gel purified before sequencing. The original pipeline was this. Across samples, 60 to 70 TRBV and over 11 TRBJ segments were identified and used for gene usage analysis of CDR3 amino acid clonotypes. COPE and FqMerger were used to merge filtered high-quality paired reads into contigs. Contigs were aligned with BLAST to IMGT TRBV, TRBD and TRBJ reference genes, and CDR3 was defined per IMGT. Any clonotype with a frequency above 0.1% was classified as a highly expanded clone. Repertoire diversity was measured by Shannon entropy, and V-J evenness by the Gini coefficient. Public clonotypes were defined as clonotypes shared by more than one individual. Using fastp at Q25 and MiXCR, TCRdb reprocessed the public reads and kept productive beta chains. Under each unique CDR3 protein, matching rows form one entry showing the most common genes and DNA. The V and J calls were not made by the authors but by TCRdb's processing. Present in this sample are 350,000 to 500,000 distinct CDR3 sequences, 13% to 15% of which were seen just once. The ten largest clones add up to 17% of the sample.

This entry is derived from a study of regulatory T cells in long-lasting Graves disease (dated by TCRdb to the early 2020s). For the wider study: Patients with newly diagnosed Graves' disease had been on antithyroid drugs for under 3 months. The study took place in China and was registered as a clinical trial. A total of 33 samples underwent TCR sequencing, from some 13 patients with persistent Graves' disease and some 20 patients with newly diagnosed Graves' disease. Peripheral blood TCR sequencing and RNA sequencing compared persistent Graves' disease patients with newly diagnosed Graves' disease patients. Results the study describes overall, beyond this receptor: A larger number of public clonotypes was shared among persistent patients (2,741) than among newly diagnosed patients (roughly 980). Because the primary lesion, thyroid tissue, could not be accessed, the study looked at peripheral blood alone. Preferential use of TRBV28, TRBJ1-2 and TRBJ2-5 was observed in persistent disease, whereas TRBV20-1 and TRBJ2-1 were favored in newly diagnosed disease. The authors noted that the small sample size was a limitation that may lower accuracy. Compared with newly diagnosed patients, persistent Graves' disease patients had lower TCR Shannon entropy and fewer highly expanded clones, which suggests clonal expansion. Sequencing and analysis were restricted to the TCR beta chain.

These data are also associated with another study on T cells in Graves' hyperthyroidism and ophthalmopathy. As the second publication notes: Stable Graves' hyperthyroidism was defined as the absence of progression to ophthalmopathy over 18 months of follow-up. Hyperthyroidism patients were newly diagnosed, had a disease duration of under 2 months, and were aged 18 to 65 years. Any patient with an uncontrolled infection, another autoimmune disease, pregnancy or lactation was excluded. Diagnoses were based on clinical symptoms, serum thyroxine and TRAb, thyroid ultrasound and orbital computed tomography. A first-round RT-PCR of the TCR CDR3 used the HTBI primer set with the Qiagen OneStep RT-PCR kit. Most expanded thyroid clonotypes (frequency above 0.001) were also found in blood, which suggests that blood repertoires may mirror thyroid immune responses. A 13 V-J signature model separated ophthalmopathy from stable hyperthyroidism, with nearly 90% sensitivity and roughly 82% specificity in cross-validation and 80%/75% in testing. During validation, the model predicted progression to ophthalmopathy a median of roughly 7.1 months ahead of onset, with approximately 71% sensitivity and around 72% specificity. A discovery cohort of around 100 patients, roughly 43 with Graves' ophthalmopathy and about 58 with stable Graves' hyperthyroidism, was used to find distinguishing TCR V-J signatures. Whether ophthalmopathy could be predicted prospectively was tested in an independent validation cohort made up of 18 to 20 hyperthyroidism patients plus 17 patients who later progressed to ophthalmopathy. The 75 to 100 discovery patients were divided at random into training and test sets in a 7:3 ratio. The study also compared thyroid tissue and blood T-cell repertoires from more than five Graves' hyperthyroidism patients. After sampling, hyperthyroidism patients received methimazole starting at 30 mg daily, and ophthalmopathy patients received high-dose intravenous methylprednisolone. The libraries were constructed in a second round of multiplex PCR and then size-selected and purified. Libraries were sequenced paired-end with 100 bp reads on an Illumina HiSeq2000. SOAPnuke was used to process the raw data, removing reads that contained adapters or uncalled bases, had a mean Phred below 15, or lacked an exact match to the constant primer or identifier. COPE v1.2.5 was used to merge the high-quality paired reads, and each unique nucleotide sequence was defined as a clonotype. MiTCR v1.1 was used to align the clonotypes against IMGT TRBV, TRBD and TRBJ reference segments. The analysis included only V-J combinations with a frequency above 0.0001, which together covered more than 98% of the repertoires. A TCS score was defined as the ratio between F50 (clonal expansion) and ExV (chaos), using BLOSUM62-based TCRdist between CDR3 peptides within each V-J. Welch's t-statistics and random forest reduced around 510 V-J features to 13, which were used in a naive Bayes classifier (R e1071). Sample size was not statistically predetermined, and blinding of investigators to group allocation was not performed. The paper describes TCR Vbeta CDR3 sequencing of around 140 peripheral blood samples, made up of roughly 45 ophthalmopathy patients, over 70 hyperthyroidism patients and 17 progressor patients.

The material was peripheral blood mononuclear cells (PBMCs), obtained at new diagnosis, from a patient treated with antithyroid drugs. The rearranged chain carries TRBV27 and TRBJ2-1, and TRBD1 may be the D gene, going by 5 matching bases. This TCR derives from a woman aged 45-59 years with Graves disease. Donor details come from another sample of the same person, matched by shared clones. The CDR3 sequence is CASSFWGPGNEQFF. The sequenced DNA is TGTGCCAGCAGTTTTTGGGGCCCGGGCAATGAGCAGTTCTTC.